Listed here are 8 T cell receptor beta chains from one sample, sequenced in a study of control samples from healthy donors and cancer patients. Only in-frame clones appear in the TCRdb table, and some are missing; sequencing was by immunoSEQ multiplex PCR. The top ten clones hold 8.5% of a sample with 150,000 to 200,000 clones, 90% to 95% of them seen once. Sequencing was carried out using blood. All receptors come from a woman between 35 and 50 years old in good health.

The rearrangement uses TRBV6-5 and TRBJ2-3; 8 bases fit TRBD2. Per the germline V gene, CDR1 is MNHEY and CDR2 is SVGAGI. The CDR3 runs 14 residues. J was trimmed by 2 bases and V by 9 bases; bases with no gene match: 7. CDR3 in DNA: TGTGCCAGTGGACTAGCAGAACCCACAGATACGCAGTATTTT. As protein: CASGLAEPTDTQYF.

The chain uses TRBV29-1 and TRBJ2-5; D is possibly TRBD2 (6 bases). Germline CDR1 SQVTM, CDR2 ANQGSEA. This CDR3 is built from 13 residues. V dropped 6 bases and J dropped 13 bases, with 24 bases sitting between them. For the CDR3, the DNA is TGCAGCGTGATGAAAACAAGCTTGGACTACTTGTACTTC. Residues: CSVMKTSLDYLYF.

The chain couples TRBV21-1 to TRBJ1-5. TRBV21-1 is deemed a pseudogene. CDR3 length: 19 residues. In nucleotides, the CDR3 is TGTGCCAGCAGACCTTATATGGGCAAACAGCGATATAGCAATCAGCCCCAGCATTTT. This sequence encodes CASRPYMGKQRYSNQPQHF.

The chain has TRBV7-3 and TRBJ2-1; 16 bases fit TRBD2. The CDR3 contains 18 residues. Germline CDR1 is SGHTA and CDR2 is FQGTGA. Trimming cost V 5 bases and J 4 bases; bases outside gene matches: 8. The CDR3 protein is CASSGPGLAGGQYNEQFF. In nucleotides, the CDR3 is TGTGCCAGCAGCGGGCCGGGACTAGCGGGGGGGCAATACAATGAGCAGTTCTTC.

The chain recombines TRBV29-1 with TRBJ1-4; tentative D call: TRBD1 (5 bases). The V end lost 3 bases, the J end lost 12 bases, and 17 bases lay between the germline ends. The germline V gene encodes CDR1 SQVTM and CDR2 ANQGSEA. The CDR3 has 13 amino acids. The CDR3 loop is CSVDDGHRGELFF. In nucleotides, the CDR3 is TGCAGCGTTGACGATGGGCACCGGGGGGAACTGTTTTTT.

The table lists this clone with a count of one. The chain carries TRBV27 and TRBJ2-1, with TRBD1 identical over 11 bases. Germline V CDR1 and CDR2: MNHEY, SMNVEV (reference sequence). CDR3 length: 16 amino acids. J gave up 4 bases and V 5 bases, and 7 bases lay outside the gene matches. The CDR3 reads CASSTPRDRGYNEQFF. DNA for the CDR3: TGTGCCAGCAGTACCCCCCGGGACAGGGGGTACAATGAGCAGTTCTTC.

The V and J genes are TRBV6-6 and TRBJ1-5; D is undetermined. The V and J ends lost 5 bases and 6 bases respectively, with 17 bases between them. The CDR3 totals 15 residues. Germline V gene sequence: CDR1 MNHNY, CDR2 SVGAGI (reference sequence). CDR3 protein: CASSPLAGTPQPQHF. In DNA form, the CDR3 reads TGTGCCAGCAGTCCCCTGGCAGGCACCCCTCAGCCCCAGCATTTT.

The rearrangement joins TRBV30 to TRBJ1-5; D is possibly TRBD1 (6 bases). In germline, CDR1 is GTSNPN, CDR2 SVGIG (reference sequence). The V and J ends lost 2 bases and 7 bases respectively, with 15 bases between them. CDR3 size: 14 residues. CDR3 region: CAWSSTQGSQPQHF. CDR3 sequence (DNA): TGTGCCTGGAGTTCTACACAGGGTTCCCAGCCCCAGCATTTT.